A single sample gave rise to the 15 T cell receptor beta chains below, sequenced in a study of radiotherapy plus CTLA-4 blockade in lung cancer. Measured with immunoSEQ multiplex PCR; TCRdb has only the in-frame clones, and not every one. The sample has about 48,000 clones, 75% to 90% seen once; the top ten hold less than 20%. Material: peripheral blood, obtained from a patient treated with radiotherapy plus ipilimumab. These receptors originate from a human donor with non-small cell lung cancer that progressed on radiotherapy plus ipilimumab. Some clones in this sample may be carry-over from other donors' samples.

The V gene is TRBV27, the J gene TRBJ1-5; 9 positions agree with TRBD1. After removal of 8 bases from V and 6 bases from J, the junction contained 2 bases not matched to a gene. The germline V gene has CDR1 MNHEY and CDR2 SMNVEV (reference sequence). CDR3 length: 12 amino acids. DNA for the CDR3: TGTGCCAGCTCGACAGGGGGTCAGCCCCAGCATTTT. This sequence encodes CASSTGGQPQHF.

The V call is TRBV5-4, the J call TRBJ2-3; 12 bases fit TRBD2. After removal of 0 bases from V and 6 bases from J, the junction contained 5 bases not matched to a gene. Germline lookup yields CDR1 SGHNT and CDR2 YYREEE (reference sequence). CDR3 size: 16 residues. This CDR3 is CASSLGLAGVSDTQYF. The DNA of the CDR3 is TGTGCCAGCAGCTTGGGACTAGCGGGAGTATCGGATACGCAGTATTTT.

The rearrangement joins TRBV4-1 to TRBJ1-1; 9 nucleotides line up with TRBD1. The germline V gene encodes CDR1 MGHRA and CDR2 YSYEKL. This CDR3 comprises 14 residues. V shed 4 bases and J 4 bases; nucleotides not matched to a gene: 4. CDR3 residues: CASSPGQGATEAFF. The CDR3 DNA is TGCGCCAGCAGCCCGGGACAGGGTGCCACTGAAGCTTTCTTT.

In this sample, this clone turned up a few times. The J gene is TRBJ1-2, the V gene TRBV11-2, with D tentatively TRBD1 (6 bases). Germline V gene sequence: CDR1 SGHAT, CDR2 FQNNGV. With 5 bases removed from V and 8 bases from J, the gap between germline ends came to 15 bases. This CDR3 comprises 13 residues. CDR3 region: CASSGGQYSGYTF. The CDR3 bases are TGTGCCAGCAGCGGAGGACAGTATTCCGGCTACACCTTC.

This chain links TRBV19 with TRBJ2-1; 10 bases are a match to TRBD1. This CDR3 has 15 residues. The germline CDR1 and CDR2 sequences are LNHDA and SQIVND (reference sequence). V shed 7 bases, J shed 5 bases, and the junction held 8 bases outside the gene matches. DNA for the CDR3: TGTGCCAGTACCGATCCCGGGACAGGGGACAATGAGCAGTTCTTC. It is translated as CASTDPGTGDNEQFF.

V and J are TRBV7-8 and TRBJ2-1; 8 bases are a match to TRBD2. V dropped 1 base and J dropped 10; count of bases not matched to a gene: 12. The CDR3 consists of 16 residues. Germline V gene data show CDR1 as SGHVS and CDR2 as FQNEAQ. The CDR3: CASSLDLAGRPLEQFF. The CDR3 DNA sequence: TGTGCCAGCAGCTTAGACTTAGCGGGACGTCCCCTGGAGCAGTTCTTC.

The rearrangement joins TRBV5-1 to TRBJ2-5; D might be TRBD1 (5 bases). The J call could be wrong; TRBJ2-7 is a better fit for the DNA end. Germline loops: CDR1 SGHRS, CDR2 YFSETQ. This CDR3 has 15 amino acids. This chain's CDR3 is CASSLVGQGGDEQYF. CDR3 nucleotide sequence: TGCGCCAGCAGCTTGGTGGGGCAGGGTGGCGACGAGCAGTACTTC.

This clone was seen once. The chain has TRBV5-6 and TRBJ1-3; 7 bases are shared with TRBD1. This CDR3 region has 16 residues. CDR1 is SGHDT and CDR2 is YYEEEE in the germline V gene. V was pared by 4 bases and J by 7 bases, with 14 bases of the junction left unmatched. In DNA, the CDR3 is TGTGCCAGCAGCCAAGGCACAGGGGTACTCCTTAACACCATATATTTT. Translation: CASSQGTGVLLNTIYF.

The CDR3 sequence: CASSPGSYTGELFF. CDR3 nucleotide sequence: TGTGCCAGTTCTCCGGGATCCTACACCGGGGAGCTGTTTTTT. The chain couples TRBV7-2 to TRBJ2-2, with D perhaps TRBD2 (5 bases). CDR3 length: 14 amino acids. Trimming removed 9 bases at V and 3 bases at J, with 14 bases between. The germline V gene has CDR1 SGHTA and CDR2 FQGNSA.

The CDR3 loop is CASSQGNQETQYF. The CDR3 DNA is TGTGCCAGCAGCCAGGGGAACCAAGAGACCCAGTACTTC. The chain joins TRBV7-3 to TRBJ2-5; perhaps TRBD1 as D (6 bases). Trimming pared 5 bases from V and 0 bases from J, leaving 7 bases between. The CDR3 has 13 residues. CDR1 and CDR2 from the germline V gene are SGHTA and FQGTGA.

The sample holds a few counts of this clone. The chain combines TRBV28 with TRBJ2-1; 10 nucleotides line up with TRBD2. The CDR3 spans 12 residues. Unmatched junction bases numbered 0, after V lost 5 bases and J lost 8 bases. CDR1 and CDR2 (germline): MDHEN, SYDVKM. The CDR3 DNA reads TGTGCCAGCAGTGGACTAGCGGATGAGCAGTTCTTC. Translated: CASSGLADEQFF.

This clone occurred a few times. CDR3 protein: CASSQDVGTGYNEQFF. The CDR3 DNA reads TGCGCCAGCAGCCAAGATGTGGGGACTGGCTACAATGAGCAGTTCTTC. The chain links TRBV4-3 to TRBJ2-1; a possible D gene is TRBD2 (6 bases). The CDR3 runs 16 residues. V was cut by 0 bases and J by 3 bases, with 12 bases left in between. Germline CDR1 LGHNA, CDR2 YSLEER.

The chain has TRBV29-1 and TRBJ1-2, with D perhaps TRBD1 (5 bases). The CDR3 is 11 residues long. Germline CDR1 SQVTM, CDR2 ANQGSEA. V lost 8 bases and J 4 bases, leaving 11 bases between the germline ends. The CDR3 loop reads CSLRGSYGYTF. CDR3 in DNA: TGCAGCCTTAGGGGTAGCTATGGCTACACCTTC.

The rearrangement joins TRBV5-1 to TRBJ2-1; D not resolved. V was trimmed by 0 bases and J by 4 bases, leaving 8 bases between them. Per germline, CDR1 SGHRS and CDR2 YFSETQ. The CDR3 spans 14 residues. CDR3 sequence: CASSLGQTYNEQFF. The DNA for the CDR3 is TGCGCCAGCAGCTTGGGACAAACGTACAATGAGCAGTTCTTC.

The chain combines TRBV15 with TRBJ2-5, with TRBD2 identical over 7 bases. The V gene end was trimmed by 0 bases and the J gene end by 5 bases; junction bases not matched to a gene: 6. This CDR3 has 15 amino acids. Germline V gene sequence: CDR1 LNHNV, CDR2 YYDKDF (reference sequence). The CDR3 sequence is CATSRDPREWETQYF. The CDR3 region has the DNA TGTGCCACCAGCAGAGATCCGCGGGAGTGGGAGACCCAGTACTTC. The full variable domain, with the rest looked up from reference TRBV15 and TRBJ2-5, is DAMVIQNPRYQVTQFGKPVTLSCSQTLNHNVMYWYQQKSSQAPKLLFHYYDKDFNNEADTPDNFQSRRPNTSFCFLDIRSPGLGDTAMYLCATSRDPREWETQYFGPGTRLLVL.